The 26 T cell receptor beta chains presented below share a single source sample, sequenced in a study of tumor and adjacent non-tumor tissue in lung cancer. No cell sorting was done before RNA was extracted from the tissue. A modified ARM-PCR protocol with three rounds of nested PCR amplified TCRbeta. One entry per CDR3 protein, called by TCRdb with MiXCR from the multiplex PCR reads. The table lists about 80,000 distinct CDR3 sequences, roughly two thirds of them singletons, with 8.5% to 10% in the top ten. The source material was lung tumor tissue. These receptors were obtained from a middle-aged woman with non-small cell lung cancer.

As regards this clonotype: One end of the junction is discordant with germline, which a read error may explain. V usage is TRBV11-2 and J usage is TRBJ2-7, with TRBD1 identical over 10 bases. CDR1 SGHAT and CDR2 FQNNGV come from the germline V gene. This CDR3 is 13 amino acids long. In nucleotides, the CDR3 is TGTGCCAGCAGTACCCGGGACAGGGGACATGCGGTTTTC. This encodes CASSTRDRGHAVF.

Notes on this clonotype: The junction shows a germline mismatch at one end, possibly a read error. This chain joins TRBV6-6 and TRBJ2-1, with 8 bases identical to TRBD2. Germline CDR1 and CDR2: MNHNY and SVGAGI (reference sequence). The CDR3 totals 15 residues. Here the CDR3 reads CTSGKAGDSYNEQFF. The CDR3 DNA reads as TGTACCAGCGGTAAAGCGGGGGACTCGTACAATGAGCAGTTCTTC.

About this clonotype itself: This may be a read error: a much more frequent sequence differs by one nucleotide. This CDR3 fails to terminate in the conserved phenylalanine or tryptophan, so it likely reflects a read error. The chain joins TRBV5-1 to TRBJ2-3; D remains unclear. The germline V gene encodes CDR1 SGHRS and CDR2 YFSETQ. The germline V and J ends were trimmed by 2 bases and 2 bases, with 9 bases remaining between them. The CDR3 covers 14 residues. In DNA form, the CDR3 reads TGCGCCAGCAGCTTAGCACCGGCCACAGATACGCAGTATCTT. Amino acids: CASSLAPATDTQYL.

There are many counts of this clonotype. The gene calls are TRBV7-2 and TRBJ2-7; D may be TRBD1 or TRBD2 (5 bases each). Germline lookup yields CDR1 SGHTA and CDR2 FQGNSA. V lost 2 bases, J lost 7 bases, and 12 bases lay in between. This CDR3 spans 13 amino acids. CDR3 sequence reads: CASSLRSWGEQYF. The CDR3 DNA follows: TGTGCCAGCAGCTTAAGGTCTTGGGGGGAGCAGTACTTC. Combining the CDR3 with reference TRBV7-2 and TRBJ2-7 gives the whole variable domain GAGVSQSPSNKVTEKGKDVELRCDPISGHTALYWYRQSLGQGLEFLIYFQGNSAPDKSGLPSDRFSAERTGGSVSTLTIQRTQQEDSAVYLCASSLRSWGEQYFGPGTRLTVT.

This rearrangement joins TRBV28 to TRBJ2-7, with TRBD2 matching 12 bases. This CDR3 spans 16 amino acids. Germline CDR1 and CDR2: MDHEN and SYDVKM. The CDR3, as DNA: TGTACCACCACCCAGACTAGCGGGAGAGGGAACTACGAGCAGTACTTC. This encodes CTTTQTSGRGNYEQYF.

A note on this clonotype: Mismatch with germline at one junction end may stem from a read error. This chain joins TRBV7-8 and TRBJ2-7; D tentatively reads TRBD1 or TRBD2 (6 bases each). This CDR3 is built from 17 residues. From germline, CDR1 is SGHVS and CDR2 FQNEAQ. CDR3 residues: CTSSPNTGAGTHYERYF. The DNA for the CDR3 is TGTACCAGCAGCCCTAACACGGGGGCTGGCACTCACTACGAGCGGTACTTC.

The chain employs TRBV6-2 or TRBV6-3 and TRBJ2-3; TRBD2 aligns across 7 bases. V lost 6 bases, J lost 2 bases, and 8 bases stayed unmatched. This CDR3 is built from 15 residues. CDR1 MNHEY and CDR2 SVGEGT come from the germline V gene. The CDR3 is CASSPTSRNTDTQYF. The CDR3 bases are TGTGCCAGCAGCCCGACTAGCAGGAACACAGATACGCAGTATTTT.

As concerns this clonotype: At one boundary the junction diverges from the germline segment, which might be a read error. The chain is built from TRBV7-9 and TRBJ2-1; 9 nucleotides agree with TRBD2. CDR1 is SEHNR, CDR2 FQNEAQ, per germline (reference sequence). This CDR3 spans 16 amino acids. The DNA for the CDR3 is TGTGCCAGCAGCCGACTAGCGGAGGGCTCCTACAATGAGCGGTTCTTC. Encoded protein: CASSRLAEGSYNERFF. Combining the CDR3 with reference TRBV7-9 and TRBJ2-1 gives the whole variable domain DTGVSQNPRHKITKRGQNVTFRCDPISEHNRLYWYRQTLGQGPEFLTYFQNEAQLEKSRLLSDRFSAERPKGSFSTLEIQRTEQGDSAMYLCASSRLAEGSYNERFFGPGTRLTVL.

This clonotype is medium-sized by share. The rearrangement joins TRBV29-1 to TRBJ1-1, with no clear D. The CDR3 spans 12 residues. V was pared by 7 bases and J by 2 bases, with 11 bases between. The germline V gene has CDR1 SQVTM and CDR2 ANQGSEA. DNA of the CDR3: TGCAGCGCGGCAGGAGGCAACACTGAAGCTTTCTTT. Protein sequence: CSAAGGNTEAFF.

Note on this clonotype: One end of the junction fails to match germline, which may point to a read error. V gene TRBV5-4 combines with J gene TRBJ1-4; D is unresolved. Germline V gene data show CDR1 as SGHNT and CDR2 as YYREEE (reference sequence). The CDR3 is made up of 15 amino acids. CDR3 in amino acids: CASNLWAGWSEKLFF. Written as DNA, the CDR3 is TGTGCCAGCAACTTGTGGGCTGGATGGAGTGAAAAACTGTTTTTT.

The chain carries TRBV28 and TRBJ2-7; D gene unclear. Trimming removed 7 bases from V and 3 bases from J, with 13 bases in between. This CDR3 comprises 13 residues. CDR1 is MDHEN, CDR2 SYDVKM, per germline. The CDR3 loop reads CASKARKDYEQYF. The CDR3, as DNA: TGTGCCAGCAAGGCCCGAAAAGACTACGAGCAGTACTTC.

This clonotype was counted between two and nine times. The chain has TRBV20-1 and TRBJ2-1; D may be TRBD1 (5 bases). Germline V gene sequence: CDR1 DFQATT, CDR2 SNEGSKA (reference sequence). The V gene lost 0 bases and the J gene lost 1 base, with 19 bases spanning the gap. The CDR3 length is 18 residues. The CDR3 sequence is CSARDPRPWGSSYNEQFF. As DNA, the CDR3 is TGCAGTGCTAGAGATCCCCGACCTTGGGGCTCGTCCTACAATGAGCAGTTCTTC.

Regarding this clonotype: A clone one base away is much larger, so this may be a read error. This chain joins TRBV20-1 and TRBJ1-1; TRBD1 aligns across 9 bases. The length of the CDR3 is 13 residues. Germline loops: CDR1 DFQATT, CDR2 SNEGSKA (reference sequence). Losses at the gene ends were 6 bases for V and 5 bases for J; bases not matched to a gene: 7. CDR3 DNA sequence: TGCAGTGCGATAACAGGGGGCTGGACTGAAGCTTTCTTT. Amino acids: CSAITGGWTEAFF.

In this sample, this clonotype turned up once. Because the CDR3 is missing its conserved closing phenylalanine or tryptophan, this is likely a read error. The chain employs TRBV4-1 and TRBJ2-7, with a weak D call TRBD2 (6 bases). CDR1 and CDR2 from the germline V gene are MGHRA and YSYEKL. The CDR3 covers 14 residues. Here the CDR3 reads CASSQGDSAYEQYL. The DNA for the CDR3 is TGCGCCAGCAGCCAAGGGGACTCCGCCTATGAGCAGTACTTG.

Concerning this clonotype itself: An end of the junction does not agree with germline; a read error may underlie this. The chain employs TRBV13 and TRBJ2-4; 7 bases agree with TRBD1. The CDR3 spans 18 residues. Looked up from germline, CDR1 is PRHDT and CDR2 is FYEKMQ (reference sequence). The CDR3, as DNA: TGTGTCAGCAGCTTCTTACAGGGGCGCACAGGGGCCAAAAACATTCAGTACTTC. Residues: CVSSFLQGRTGAKNIQYF. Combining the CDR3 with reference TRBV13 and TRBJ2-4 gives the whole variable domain AAGVIQSPRHLIKEKRETATLKCYPIPRHDTVYWYQQGPGQDPQFLISFYEKMQSDKGSIPDRFSAQQFSDYHSELNMSSLELGDSALYFCVSSFLQGRTGAKNIQYFGAGTRLSVL.

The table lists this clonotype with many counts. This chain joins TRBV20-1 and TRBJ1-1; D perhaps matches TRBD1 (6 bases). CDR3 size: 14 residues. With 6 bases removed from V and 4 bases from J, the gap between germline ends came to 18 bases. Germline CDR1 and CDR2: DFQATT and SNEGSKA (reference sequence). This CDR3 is CSALRSGAGTEAFF. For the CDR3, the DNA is TGCAGTGCCCTACGCTCGGGGGCGGGCACTGAAGCTTTCTTT.

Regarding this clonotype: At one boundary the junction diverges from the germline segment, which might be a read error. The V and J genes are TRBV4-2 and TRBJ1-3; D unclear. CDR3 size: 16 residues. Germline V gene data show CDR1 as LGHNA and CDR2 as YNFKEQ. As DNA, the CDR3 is TGTGCAAGCAGCCAAGATTGGAGAGGCTTTGGAAACACCTTATATTTT. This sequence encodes CASSQDWRGFGNTLYF.

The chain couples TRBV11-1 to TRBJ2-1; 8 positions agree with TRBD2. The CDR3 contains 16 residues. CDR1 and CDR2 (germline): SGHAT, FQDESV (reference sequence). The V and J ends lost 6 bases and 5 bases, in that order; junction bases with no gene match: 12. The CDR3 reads CASSDPKLAANNEQFF. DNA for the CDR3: TGTGCCAGCAGTGATCCGAAACTAGCGGCCAACAATGAGCAGTTCTTC.

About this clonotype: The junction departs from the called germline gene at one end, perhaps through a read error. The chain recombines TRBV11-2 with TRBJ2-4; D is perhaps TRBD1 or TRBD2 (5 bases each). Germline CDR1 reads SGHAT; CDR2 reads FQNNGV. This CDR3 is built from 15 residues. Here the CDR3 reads CANSSILGGADIQYF. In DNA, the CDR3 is TGTGCCAACAGCTCGATACTCGGAGGAGCGGACATTCAGTACTTT.

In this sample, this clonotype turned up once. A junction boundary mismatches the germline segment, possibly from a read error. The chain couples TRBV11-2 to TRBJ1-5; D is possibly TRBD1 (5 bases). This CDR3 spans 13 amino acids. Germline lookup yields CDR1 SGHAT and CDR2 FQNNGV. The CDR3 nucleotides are TGTGCCAGTAGCTTACTGGGGGATCATCCCCAACATTTT. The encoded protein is CASSLLGDHPQHF. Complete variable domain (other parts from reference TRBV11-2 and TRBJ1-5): EAGVAQSPRYKIIEKRQSVAFWCNPISGHATLYWYQQILGQGPKLLIQFQNNGVVDDSQLPKDRFSAERLKGVDSTLKIQPAKLEDSAVYLCASSLLGDHPQHFGDGTRLSIL.

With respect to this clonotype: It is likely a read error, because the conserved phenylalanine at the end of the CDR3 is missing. The CDR3 nucleotides read TGTGCCACCAGTGATTCCACGACGGATATGCAGTATCTT. As protein: CATSDSTTDMQYL. The chain has TRBV24-1 and TRBJ2-3; D is unresolved. Germline-derived CDR1 and CDR2 are KGHDR and SFDVKD. This CDR3 has 13 residues.

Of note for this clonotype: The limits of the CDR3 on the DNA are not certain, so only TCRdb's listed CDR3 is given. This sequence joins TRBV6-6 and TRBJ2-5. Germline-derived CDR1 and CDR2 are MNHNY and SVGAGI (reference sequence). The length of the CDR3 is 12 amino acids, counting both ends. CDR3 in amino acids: CSSTDILETQYF.

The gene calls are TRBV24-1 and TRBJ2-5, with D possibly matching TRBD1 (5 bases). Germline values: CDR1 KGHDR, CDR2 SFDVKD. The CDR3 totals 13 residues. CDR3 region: CTTSDGHRETQYF. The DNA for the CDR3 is TGTACTACCAGTGATGGACACAGGGAGACCCAGTACTTC.

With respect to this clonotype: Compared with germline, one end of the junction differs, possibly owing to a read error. The CDR3 loop is CTITPRGGTGSGNTEAFF. The DNA for the CDR3 is TGTACCATCACCCCGAGAGGAGGGACAGGGAGCGGGAACACTGAAGCTTTCTTT. The chain recombines TRBV10-3 with TRBJ1-1; the match to TRBD1 covers 9 bases. Per the germline V gene, CDR1 is ENHRY and CDR2 is SYGVKD. CDR3 length equals 18 residues.

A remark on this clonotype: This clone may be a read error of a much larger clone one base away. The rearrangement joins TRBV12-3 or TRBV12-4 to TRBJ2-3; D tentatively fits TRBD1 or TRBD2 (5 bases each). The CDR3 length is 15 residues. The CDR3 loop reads CASSFGDGSTDMQYF. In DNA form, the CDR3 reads TGTGCCAGCAGTTTTGGGGACGGAAGCACAGATATGCAGTATTTT.

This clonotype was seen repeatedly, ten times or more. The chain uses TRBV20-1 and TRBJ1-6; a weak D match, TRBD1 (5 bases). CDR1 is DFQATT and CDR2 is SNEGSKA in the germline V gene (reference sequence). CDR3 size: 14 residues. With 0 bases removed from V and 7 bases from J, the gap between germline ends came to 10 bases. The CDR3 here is CSARDGTLNSPLHF. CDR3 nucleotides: TGCAGTGCTAGAGATGGGACCTTAAATTCACCCCTCCACTTT.